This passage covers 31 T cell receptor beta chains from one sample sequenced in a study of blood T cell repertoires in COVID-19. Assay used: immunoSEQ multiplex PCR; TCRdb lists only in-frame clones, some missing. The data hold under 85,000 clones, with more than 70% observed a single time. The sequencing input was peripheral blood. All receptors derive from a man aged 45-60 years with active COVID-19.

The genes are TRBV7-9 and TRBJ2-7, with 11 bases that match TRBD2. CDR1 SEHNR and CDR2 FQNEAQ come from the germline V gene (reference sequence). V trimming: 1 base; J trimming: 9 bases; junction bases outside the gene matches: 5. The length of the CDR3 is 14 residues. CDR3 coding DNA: TGTGCCAGCAGCTTAGGTACTAGCGGGGGTGGGCAGTACTTC. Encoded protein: CASSLGTSGGGQYF.

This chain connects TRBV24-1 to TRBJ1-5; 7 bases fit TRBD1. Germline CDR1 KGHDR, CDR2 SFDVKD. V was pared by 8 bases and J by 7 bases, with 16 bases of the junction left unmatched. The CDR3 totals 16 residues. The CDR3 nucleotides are TGTGCCACCACCAATAACAAGGGACAGAGTAGGCAGCCCCAGCATTTT. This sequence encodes CATTNNKGQSRQPQHF.

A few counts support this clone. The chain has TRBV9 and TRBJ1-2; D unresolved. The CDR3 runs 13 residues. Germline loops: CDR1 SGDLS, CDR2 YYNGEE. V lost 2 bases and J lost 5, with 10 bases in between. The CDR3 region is CASSVTAGYGYTF. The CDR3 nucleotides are TGTGCCAGCAGCGTCACAGCGGGATATGGCTACACCTTC. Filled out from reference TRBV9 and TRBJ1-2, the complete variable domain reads DSGVTQTPKHLITATGQRVTLRCSPRSGDLSVYWYQQSLDQGLQFLIQYYNGEERAKGNILERFSAQQFPDLHSELNLSSLELGDSALYFCASSVTAGYGYTFGSGTRLTVV.

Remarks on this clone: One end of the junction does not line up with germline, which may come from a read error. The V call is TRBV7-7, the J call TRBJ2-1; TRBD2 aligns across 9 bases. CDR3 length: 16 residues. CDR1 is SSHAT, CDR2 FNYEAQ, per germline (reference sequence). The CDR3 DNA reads TGTGCTAGCAGCTACCGACTAGCGGACTCCTACAATGAGCAGTTCTTC. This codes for CASSYRLADSYNEQFF. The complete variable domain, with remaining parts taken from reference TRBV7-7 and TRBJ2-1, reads GAGVSQSPRYKVTKRGQDVTLRCDPISSHATLYWYQQALGQGPEFLTYFNYEAQPDKSGLPSDRFSAERPEGSISTLTIQRTEQRDSAMYRCASSYRLADSYNEQFFGPGTRLTVL.

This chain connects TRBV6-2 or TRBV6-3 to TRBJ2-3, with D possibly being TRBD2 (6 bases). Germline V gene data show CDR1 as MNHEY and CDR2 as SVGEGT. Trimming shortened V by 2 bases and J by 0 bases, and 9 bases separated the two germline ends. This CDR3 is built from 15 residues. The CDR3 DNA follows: TGTGCCAGCAGTTACGGGCGGGGAAGCACAGATACGCAGTATTTT. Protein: CASSYGRGSTDTQYF.

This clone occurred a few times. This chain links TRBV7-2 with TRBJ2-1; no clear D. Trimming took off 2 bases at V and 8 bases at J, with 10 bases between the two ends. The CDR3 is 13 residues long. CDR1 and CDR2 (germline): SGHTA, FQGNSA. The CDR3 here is CASSLNSRDEQFF. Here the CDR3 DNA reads TGTGCCAGCAGCTTAAATAGCCGCGATGAGCAGTTCTTC.

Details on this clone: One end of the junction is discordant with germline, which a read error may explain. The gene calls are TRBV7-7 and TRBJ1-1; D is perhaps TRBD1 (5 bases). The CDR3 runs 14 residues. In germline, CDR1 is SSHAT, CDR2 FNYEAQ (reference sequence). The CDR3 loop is CASSPSTGGGEAFF. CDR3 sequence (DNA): TGTGCTAGCAGCCCCTCCACGGGGGGTGGCGAAGCTTTCTTT.

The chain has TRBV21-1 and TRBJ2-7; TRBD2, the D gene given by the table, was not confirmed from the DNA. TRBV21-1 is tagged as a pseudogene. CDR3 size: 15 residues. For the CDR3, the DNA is TGTGCCAGCAGCAAACCTAGCGGGGGGGGCTACGAGCAGTACTTC. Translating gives CASSKPSGGGYEQYF.

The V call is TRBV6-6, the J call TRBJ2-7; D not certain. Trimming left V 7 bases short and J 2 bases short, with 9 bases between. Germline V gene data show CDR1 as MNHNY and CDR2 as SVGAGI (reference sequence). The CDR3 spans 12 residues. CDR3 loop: CASIDTTYEQYF. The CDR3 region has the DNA TGTGCCAGCATTGATACTACCTACGAGCAGTACTTC.

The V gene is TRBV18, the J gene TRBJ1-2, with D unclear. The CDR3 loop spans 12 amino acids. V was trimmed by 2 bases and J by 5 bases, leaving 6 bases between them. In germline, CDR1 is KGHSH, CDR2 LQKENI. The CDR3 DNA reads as TGTGCCAGCTCACCAAAACAGTATGGCTACACCTTC. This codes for CASSPKQYGYTF. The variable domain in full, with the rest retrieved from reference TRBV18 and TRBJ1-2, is NAGVMQNPRHLVRRRGQEARLRCSPMKGHSHVYWYRQLPEEGLKFMVYLQKENIIDESGMPKERFSAEFPKEGPSILRIQQVVRGDSAAYFCASSPKQYGYTFGSGTRLTVV.

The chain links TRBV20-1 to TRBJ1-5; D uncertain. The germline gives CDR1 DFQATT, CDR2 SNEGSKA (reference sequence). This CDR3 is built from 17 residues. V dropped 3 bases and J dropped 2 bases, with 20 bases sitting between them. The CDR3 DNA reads TGCAGTGCTAGTTTGCCCGGGAAAGGTTTGGGCAATCAGCCCCAGCATTTT. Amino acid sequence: CSASLPGKGLGNQPQHF.

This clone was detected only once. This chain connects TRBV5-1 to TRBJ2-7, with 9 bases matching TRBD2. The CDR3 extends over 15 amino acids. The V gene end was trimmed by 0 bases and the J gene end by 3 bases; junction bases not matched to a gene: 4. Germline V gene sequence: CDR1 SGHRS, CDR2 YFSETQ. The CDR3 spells CASSLGRAGGYEQYF. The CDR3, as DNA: TGCGCCAGCAGCTTGGGACGAGCGGGGGGCTACGAGCAGTACTTC.

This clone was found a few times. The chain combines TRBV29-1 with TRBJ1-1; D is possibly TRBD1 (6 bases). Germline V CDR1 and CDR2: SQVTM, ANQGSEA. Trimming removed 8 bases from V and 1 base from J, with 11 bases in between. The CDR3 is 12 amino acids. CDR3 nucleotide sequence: TGCAGCTTCCACAGGGCGAACACTGAAGCTTTCTTT. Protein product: CSFHRANTEAFF.

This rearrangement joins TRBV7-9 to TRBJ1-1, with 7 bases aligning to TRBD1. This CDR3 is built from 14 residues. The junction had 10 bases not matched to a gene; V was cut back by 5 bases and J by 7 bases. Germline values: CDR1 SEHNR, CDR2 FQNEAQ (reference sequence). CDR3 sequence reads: CASSTIRQGIEAFF. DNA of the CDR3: TGTGCCAGCAGCACAATAAGACAGGGTATTGAAGCTTTCTTT. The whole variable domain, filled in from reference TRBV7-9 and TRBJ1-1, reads DTGVSQNPRHKITKRGQNVTFRCDPISEHNRLYWYRQTLGQGPEFLTYFQNEAQLEKSRLLSDRFSAERPKGSFSTLEIQRTEQGDSAMYLCASSTIRQGIEAFFGQGTRLTVV.

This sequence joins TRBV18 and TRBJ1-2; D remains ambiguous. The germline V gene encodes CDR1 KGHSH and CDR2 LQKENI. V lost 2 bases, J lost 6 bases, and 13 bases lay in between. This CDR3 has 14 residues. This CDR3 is CASSPDTALDGYTF. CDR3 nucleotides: TGTGCCAGCTCACCAGACACGGCCCTCGATGGCTACACCTTC.

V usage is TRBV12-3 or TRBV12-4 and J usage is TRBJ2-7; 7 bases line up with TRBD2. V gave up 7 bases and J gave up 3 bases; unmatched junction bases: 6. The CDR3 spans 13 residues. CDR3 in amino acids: CASTAGVIYEQYF. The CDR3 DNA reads TGTGCCAGCACCGCGGGAGTGATCTACGAGCAGTACTTC.

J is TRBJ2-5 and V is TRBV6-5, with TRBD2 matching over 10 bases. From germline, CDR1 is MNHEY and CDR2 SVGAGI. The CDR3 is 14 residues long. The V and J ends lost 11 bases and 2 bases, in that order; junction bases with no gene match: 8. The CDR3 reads CAHETSGDQETQYF. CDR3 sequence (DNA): TGTGCCCACGAAACTAGCGGGGATCAAGAGACCCAGTACTTC.

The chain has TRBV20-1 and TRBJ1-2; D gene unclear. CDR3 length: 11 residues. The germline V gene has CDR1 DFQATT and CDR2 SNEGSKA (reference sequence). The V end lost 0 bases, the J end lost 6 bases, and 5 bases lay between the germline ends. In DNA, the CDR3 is TGCAGTGCTAGAGATCCGGATGGCTACACCTTC. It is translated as CSARDPDGYTF.

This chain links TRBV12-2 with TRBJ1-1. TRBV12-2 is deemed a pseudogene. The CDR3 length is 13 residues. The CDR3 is CASLGGANTEAFF. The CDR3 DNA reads TGTGCAAGTCTTGGGGGGGCGAACACTGAAGCTTTCTTT.

CDR3 in DNA: TGTGCCAGCTCACGCCCCACAGGGAGTCTAACGATTAATGAAAAACTGTTTTTT. This sequence encodes CASSRPTGSLTINEKLFF. This rearrangement joins TRBV18 to TRBJ1-4; maybe TRBD1 (6 bases). CDR1 and CDR2 (germline): KGHSH, LQKENI. V dropped 4 bases and J dropped 4 bases, with 22 bases sitting between them. CDR3 length: 18 amino acids.

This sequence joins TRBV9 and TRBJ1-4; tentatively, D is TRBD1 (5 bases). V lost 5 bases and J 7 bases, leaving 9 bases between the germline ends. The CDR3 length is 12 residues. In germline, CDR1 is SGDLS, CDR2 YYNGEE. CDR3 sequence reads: CASRGRGEKLFF. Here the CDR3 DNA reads TGTGCCAGCAGGGGGAGGGGTGAAAAACTGTTTTTT.

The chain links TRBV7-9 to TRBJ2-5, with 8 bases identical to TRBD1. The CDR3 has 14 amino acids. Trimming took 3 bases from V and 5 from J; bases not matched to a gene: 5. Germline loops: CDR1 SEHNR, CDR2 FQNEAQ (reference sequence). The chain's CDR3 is CASSFGQGMETQYF. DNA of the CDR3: TGTGCCAGCAGCTTCGGACAGGGAATGGAGACCCAGTACTTC.

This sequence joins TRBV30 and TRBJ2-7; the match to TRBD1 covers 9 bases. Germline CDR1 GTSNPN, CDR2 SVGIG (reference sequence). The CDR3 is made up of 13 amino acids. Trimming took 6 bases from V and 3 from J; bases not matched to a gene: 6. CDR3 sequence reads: CACTGTGLYEQYF. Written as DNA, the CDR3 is TGTGCCTGTACCGGGACAGGGCTCTACGAGCAGTACTTC.

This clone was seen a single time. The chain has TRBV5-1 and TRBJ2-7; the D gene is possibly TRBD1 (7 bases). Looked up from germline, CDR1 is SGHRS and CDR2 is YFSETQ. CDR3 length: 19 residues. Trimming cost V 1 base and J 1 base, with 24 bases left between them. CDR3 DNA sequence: TGCGCCAGCAGCTTGTTACGGAAAGGGGGGACAGATTCATCCTACGAGCAGTACTTC. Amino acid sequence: CASSLLRKGGTDSSYEQYF.

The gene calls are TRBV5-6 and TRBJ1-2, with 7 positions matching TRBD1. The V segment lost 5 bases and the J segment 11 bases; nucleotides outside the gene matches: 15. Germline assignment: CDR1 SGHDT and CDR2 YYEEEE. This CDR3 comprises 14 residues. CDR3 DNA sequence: TGTGCCAGCAGTTCTACTCACGATGGACAGGTTTACACCTTC. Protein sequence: CASSSTHDGQVYTF. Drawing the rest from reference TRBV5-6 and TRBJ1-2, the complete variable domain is DAGVTQSPTHLIKTRGQQVTLRCSPKSGHDTVSWYQQALGQGPQFIFQYYEEEERQRGNFPDRFSGHQFPNYSSELNVNALLLGDSALYLCASSSTHDGQVYTFGSGTRLTVV.

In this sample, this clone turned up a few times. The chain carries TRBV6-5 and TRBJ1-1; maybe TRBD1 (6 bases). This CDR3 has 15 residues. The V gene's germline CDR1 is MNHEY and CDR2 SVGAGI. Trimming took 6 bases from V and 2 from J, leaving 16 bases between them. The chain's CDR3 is CASRQKGGLNTEAFF. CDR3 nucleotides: TGTGCCAGCAGGCAGAAAGGGGGTTTAAACACTGAAGCTTTCTTT.

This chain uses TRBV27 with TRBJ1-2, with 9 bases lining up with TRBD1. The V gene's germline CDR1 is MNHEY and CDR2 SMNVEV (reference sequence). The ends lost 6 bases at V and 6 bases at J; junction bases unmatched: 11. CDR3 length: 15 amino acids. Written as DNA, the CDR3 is TGTGCCAGCAGCACGGAGACGGACAGGGGCAATGGCTACACCTTC. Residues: CASSTETDRGNGYTF.

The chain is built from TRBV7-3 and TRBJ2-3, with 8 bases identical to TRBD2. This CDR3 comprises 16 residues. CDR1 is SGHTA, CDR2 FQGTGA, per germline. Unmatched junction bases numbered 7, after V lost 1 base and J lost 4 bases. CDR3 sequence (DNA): TGTGCCAGCAGCTTAAGGGTTCCGGGACTAGCAGATACGCAGTATTTT. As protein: CASSLRVPGLADTQYF.

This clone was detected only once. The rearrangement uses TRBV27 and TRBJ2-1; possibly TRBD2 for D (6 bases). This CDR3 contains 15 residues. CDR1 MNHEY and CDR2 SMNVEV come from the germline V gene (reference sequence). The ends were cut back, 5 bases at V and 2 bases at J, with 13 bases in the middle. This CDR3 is CASSDLARAYNEQFF. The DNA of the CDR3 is TGTGCCAGCAGTGACCTAGCGAGGGCCTACAATGAGCAGTTCTTC.

The CDR3 protein is CASSMSGGEAFF. CDR3 bases: TGTGCCAGTAGTATGAGTGGAGGAGAAGCTTTCTTT. This chain connects TRBV19 to TRBJ1-1; D remains ambiguous. Germline CDR1 reads LNHDA; CDR2 reads SQIVND (reference sequence). Trimming cost V 3 bases and J 8 bases, with 10 bases left between them. The CDR3 sequence is 12 residues long.

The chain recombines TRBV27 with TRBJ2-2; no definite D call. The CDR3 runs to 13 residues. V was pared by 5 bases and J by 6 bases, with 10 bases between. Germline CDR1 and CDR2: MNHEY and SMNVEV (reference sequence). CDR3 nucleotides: TGTGCCAGCAGTCCTCGGGTGGCCGGGGAGCTGTTTTTT. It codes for CASSPRVAGELFF.